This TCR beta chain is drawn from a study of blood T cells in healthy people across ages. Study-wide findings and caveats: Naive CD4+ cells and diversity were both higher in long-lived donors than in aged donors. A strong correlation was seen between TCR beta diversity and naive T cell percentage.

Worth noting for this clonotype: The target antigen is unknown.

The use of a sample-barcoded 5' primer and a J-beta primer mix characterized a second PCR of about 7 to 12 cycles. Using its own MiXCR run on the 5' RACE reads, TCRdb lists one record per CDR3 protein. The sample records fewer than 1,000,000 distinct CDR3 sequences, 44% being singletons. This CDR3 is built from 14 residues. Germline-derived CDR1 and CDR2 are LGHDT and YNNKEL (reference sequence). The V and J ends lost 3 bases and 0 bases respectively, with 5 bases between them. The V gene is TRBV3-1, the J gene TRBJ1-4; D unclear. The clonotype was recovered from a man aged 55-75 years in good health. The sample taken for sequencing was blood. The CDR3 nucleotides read TGTGCCAGCAGCCACGGCACAACTAATGAAAAACTGTTTTTT. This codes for CASSHGTTNEKLFF.